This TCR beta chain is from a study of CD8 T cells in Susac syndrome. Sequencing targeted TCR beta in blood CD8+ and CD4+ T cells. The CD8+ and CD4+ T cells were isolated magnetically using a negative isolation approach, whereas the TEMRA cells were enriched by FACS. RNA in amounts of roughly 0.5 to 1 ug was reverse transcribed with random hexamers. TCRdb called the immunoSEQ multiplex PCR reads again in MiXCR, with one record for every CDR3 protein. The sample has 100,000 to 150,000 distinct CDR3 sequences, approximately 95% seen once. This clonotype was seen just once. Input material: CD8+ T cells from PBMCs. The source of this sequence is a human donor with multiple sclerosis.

DNA of the CDR3: TGTGCCATCAGTGAGTCGTCAGGGGTCGGAAACACCATATATTTT. Translated, it gives CAISESSGVGNTIYF. The chain carries TRBV10-3 and TRBJ1-3; possibly TRBD1 for D (6 bases). The germline CDR1 and CDR2 sequences are ENHRY and SYGVKD. V was cut by 0 bases and J by 4 bases, with 10 bases left in between. The CDR3 length is 15 residues.